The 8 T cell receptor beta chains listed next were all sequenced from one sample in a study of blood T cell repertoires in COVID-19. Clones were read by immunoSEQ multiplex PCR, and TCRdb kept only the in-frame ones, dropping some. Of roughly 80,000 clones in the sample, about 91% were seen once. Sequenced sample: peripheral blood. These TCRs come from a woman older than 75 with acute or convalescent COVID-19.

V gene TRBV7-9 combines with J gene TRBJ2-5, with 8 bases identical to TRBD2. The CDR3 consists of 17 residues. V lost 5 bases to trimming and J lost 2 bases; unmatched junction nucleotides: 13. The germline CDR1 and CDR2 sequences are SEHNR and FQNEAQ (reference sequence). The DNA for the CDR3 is TGTGCCAGCAGCGCCAGACGGGGGACTAGAGATCAAGAGACCCAGTACTTC. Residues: CASSARRGTRDQETQYF.

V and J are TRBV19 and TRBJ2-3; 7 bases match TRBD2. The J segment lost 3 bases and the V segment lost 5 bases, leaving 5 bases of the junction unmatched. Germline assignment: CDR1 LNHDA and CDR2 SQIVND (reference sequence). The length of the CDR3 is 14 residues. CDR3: CASSPGGRTDTQYF. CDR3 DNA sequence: TGTGCCAGTAGTCCCGGGGGGAGGACAGATACGCAGTATTTT. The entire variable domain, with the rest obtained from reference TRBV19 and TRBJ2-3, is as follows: DGGITQSPKYLFRKEGQNVTLSCEQNLNHDAMYWYRQDPGQGLRLIYYSQIVNDFQKGDIAEGYSVSREKKESFPLTVTSAQKNPTAFYLCASSPGGRTDTQYFGPGTRLTVL.

The CDR3 loop is CASRAPPILTSSNTEAFF. CDR3 coding DNA: TGTGCCAGCAGAGCCCCTCCCATTCTTACTTCAAGTAACACTGAAGCTTTCTTT. The V call is TRBV2, the J call TRBJ1-1; unclear D gene. The germline V gene encodes CDR1 SNHLY and CDR2 FYNNEI. The CDR3 consists of 18 residues. Trimming pared 6 bases from V and 2 bases from J, leaving 25 bases between. The full variable domain, completed using reference TRBV2 and TRBJ1-1, is EPEVTQTPSHQVTQMGQEVILRCVPISNHLYFYWYRQILGQKVEFLVSFYNNEISEKSEIFDDQFSVERPDGSNFTLKIRSTKLEDSAMYFCASRAPPILTSSNTEAFFGQGTRLTVV.

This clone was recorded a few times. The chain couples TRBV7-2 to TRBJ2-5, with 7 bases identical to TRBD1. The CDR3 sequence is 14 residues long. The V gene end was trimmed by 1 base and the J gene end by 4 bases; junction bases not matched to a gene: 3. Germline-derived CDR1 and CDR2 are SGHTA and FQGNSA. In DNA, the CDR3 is TGTGCCAGCAGCTTAGGCGCAGGGGGAGAGACCCAGTACTTC. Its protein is CASSLGAGGETQYF.

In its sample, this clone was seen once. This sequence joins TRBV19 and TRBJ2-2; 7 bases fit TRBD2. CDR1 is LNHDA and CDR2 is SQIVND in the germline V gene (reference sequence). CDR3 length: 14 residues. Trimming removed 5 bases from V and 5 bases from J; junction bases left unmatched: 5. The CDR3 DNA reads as TGTGCCAGTAGTGAGTGGGGAGGGACCGGGGAGCTGTTTTTT. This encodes CASSEWGGTGELFF.

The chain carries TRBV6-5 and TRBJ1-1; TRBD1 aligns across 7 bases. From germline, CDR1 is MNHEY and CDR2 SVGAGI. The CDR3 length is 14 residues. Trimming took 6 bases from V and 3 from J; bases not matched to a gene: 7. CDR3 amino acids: CASRKDRRDTEAFF. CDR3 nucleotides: TGTGCCAGCAGGAAGGACAGGAGGGACACTGAAGCTTTCTTT.

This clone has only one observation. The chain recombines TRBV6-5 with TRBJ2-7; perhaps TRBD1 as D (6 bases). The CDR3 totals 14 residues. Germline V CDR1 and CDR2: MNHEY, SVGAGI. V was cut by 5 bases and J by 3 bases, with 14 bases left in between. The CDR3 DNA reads TGTGCCAGCAGTAAAACAGGGAACCTCTACGAGCAGTACTTC. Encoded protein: CASSKTGNLYEQYF.

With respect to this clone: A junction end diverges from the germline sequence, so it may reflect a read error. The CDR3: CASSIEDRIPAF. The DNA of the CDR3 is TGTGCCAGTAGTATAGAGGACAGGATCCCCGCCTTT. This rearrangement joins TRBV19 to TRBJ1-1; TRBD1 agrees at 7 bases. The length of the CDR3 is 12 residues. CDR1 and CDR2 from the germline V gene are LNHDA and SQIVND (reference sequence).